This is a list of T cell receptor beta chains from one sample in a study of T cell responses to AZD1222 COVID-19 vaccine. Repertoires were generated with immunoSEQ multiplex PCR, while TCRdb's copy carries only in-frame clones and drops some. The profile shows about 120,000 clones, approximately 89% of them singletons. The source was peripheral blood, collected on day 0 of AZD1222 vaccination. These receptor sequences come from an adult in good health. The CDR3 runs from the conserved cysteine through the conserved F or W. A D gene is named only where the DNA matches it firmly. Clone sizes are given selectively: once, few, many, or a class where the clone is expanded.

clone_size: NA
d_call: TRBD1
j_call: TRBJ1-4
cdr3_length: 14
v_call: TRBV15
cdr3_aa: CATTRTGGGEKLFF
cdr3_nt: TGTGCCACCACCAGGACAGGGGGAGGGGAAAAACTGTTTTTT

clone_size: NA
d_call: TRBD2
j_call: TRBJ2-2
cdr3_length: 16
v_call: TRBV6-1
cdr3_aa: CASSERASGNTGELFF
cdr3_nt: TGTGCCAGCAGTGAAAGAGCTAGCGGAAACACCGGGGAGCTGTTTTTT

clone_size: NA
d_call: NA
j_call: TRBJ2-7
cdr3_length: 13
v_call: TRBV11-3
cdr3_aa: CASSLRGSYEQYF
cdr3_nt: TGTGCCAGCAGCTTAAGAGGCAGCTACGAGCAGTACTTC

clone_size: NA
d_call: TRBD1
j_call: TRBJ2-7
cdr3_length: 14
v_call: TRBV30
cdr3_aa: CAWRATGGLYEQYF
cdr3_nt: TGTGCCTGGAGGGCTACAGGGGGTCTCTACGAGCAGTACTTC

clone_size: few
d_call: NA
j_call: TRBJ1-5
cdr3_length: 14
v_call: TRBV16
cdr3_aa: CASSQSGGTRPQHF
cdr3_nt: TGTGCCAGCAGCCAATCCGGGGGGACAAGGCCCCAGCATTTT

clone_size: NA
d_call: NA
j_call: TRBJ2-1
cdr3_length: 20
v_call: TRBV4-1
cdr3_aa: CASSQGPIYRQPSIRDEQFF
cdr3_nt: TGCGCCAGCAGCCAGGGGCCCATTTATCGACAGCCATCCATAAGGGATGAGCAGTTCTTC

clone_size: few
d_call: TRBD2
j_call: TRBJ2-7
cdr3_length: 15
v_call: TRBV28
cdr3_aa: CASSPFLAETYEQYF
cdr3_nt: TGTGCCAGCAGCCCTTTTCTAGCGGAGACCTACGAGCAGTACTTC

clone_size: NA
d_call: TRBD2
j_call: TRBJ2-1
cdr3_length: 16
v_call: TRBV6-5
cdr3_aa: CASSYRTSGSLNEQFF
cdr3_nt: TGTGCCAGCAGTTATAGAACTAGCGGGAGTCTCAATGAGCAGTTCTTC

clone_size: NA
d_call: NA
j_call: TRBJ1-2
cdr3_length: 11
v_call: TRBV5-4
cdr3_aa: CASSLGGRYAF
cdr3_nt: TGTGCCAGCAGCTTGGGAGGGCGGTATGCCTTC

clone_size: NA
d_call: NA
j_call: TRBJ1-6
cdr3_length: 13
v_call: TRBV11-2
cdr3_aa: CASSEEMVGPLHF
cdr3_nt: TGTGCCAGCAGCGAAGAAATGGTAGGGCCCCTCCACTTT

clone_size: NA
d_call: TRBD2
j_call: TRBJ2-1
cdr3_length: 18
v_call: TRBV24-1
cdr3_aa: CATSDATTGTSVYNEQFF
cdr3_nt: TGTGCCACCAGTGATGCCACAACCGGGACTAGCGTATACAATGAGCAGTTCTTC

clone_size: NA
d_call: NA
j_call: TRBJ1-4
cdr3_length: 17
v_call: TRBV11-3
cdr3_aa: CASSLSSSVSTNEKLFF
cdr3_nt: TGTGCCAGCAGCTTATCTTCATCGGTTTCAACTAATGAAAAACTGTTTTTT

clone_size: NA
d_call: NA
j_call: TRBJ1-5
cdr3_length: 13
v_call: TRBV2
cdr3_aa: CASGRDINQPQHF
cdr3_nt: TGTGCCAGCGGACGGGACATAAATCAGCCCCAGCATTTT

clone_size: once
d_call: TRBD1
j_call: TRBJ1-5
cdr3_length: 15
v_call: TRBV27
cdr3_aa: CASSHGQGASQPQHF
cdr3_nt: TGTGCCAGCAGTCACGGACAGGGGGCGAGTCAGCCCCAGCATTTT

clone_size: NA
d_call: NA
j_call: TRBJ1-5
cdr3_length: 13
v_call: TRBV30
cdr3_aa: CAWSLSPDQPQHF
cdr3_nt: TGTGCCTGGAGTCTCTCCCCGGACCAGCCCCAGCATTTT

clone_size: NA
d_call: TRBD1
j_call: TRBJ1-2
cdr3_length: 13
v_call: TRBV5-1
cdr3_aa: CASRGDSLYGYTF
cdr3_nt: TGCGCCAGCAGGGGGGACAGTTTGTATGGCTACACCTTC

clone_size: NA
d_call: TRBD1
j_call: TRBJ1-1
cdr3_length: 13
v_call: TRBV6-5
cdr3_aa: CASSLSGTGPAFF
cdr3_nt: TGTGCCAGCAGCCTCTCCGGGACAGGGCCAGCTTTCTTT

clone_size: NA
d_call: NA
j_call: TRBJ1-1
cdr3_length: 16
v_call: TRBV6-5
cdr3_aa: CASSYSSNSGSTEAFF
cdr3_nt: TGTGCCAGCAGTTACTCGTCTAACAGCGGTTCGACTGAAGCTTTCTTT

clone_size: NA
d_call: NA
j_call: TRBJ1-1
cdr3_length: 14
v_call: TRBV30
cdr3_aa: CAWSVWGVNTEAFF
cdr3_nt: TGTGCCTGGAGTGTTTGGGGGGTGAACACTGAAGCTTTCTTT

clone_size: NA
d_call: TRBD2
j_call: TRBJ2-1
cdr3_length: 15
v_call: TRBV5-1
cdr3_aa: CASSATSGTYNEQFF
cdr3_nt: TGCGCCAGCAGCGCTACTAGCGGGACTTACAATGAGCAGTTCTTC

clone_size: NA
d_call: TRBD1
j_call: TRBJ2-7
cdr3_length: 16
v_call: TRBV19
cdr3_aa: CASSIGTGGAEDEQYF
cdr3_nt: TGTGCCAGTAGTATAGGGACAGGGGGCGCCGAGGACGAGCAGTACTTC

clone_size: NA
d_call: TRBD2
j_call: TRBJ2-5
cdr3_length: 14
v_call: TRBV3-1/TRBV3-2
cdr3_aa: CASSRSEREETQYF
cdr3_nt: TGTGCCAGCAGCCGTAGCGAGCGGGAGGAGACCCAGTACTTC

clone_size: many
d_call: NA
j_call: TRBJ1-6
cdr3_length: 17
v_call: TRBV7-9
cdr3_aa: CASSFDPASSYNSPLHF
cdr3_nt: TGTGCCAGCAGCTTCGATCCCGCGAGCTCCTATAATTCACCCCTCCACTTT

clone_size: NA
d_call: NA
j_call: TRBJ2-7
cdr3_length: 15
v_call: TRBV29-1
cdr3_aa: CSVRTGTQSSYEQYF
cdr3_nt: TGCAGCGTTCGGACCGGGACCCAGAGCTCCTACGAGCAGTACTTC

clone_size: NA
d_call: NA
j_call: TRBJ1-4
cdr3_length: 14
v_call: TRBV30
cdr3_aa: CAWSGNRVGEKLFF
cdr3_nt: TGTGCCTGGAGTGGTAACAGGGTGGGAGAAAAACTGTTTTTT

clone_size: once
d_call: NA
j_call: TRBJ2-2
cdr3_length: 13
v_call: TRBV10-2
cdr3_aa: CASSGQGSGELFF
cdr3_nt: TGCGCCAGCAGTGGCCAGGGGTCCGGGGAGCTGTTTTTT

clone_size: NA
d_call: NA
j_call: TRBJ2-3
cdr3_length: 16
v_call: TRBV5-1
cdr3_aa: CASSLGSGVGTDTQYF
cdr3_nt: TGCGCCAGCAGCTTGGGTTCGGGGGTGGGCACAGATACGCAGTATTTT

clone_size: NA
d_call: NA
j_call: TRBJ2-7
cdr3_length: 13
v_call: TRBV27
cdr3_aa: CATQRGVYYEQYF
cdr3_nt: TGTGCCACTCAAAGAGGAGTTTATTACGAGCAGTACTTC

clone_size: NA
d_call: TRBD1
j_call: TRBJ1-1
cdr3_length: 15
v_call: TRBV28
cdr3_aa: CASSGTGPRDTEAFF
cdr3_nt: TGTGCCAGCAGCGGGACAGGCCCGAGGGACACTGAAGCTTTCTTT

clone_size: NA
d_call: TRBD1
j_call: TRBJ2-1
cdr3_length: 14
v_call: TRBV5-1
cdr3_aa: CASSSGTGYNEQFF
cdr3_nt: TGCGCCAGCAGCTCCGGGACAGGGTACAATGAGCAGTTCTTC

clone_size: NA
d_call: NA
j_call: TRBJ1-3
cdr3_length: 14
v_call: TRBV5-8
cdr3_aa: CASSLTGTGNTIYF
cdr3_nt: TGTGCCAGCAGCTTAACAGGGACTGGAAACACCATATATTTT

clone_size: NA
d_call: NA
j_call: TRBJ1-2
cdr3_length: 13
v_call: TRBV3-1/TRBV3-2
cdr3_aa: CASSPREDYGYTF
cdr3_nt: TGTGCCAGCAGCCCTAGGGAAGACTATGGCTACACCTTC

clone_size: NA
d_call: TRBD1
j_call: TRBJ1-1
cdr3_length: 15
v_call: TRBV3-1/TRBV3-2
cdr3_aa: CASSQQTGAFTEAFF
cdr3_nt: TGTGCCAGCAGCCAACAAACAGGGGCTTTCACTGAAGCTTTCTTT

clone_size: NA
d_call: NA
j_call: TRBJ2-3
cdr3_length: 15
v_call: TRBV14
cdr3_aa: CASSQAGVRPDTQYF
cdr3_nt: TGTGCCAGCAGCCAAGCCGGCGTTAGGCCAGATACGCAGTATTTT

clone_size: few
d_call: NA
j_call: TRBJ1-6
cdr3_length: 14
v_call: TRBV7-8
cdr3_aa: CASSLRQASSPLHF
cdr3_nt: TGTGCCAGCAGCTTAAGACAGGCCTCTTCACCCCTCCACTTT

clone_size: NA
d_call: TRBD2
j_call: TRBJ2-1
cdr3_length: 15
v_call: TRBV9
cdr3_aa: CASSVSGRAYNEQFF
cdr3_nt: TGTGCCAGCAGCGTAAGCGGGAGGGCCTACAATGAGCAGTTCTTC

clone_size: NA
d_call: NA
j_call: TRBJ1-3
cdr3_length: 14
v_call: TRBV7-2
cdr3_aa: CASSKQGSGNTIYF
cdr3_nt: TGTGCCAGCAGCAAACAGGGATCTGGAAACACCATATATTTT

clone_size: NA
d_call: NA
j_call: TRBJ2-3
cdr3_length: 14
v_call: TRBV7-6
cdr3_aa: CASSLGSFKDTQYF
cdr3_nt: TGTGCCAGCAGCTTAGGGAGTTTCAAAGATACGCAGTATTTT

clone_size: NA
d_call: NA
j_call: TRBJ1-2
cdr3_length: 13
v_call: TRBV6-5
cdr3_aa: CASRPTEVFGYTF
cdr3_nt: TGTGCCAGCAGGCCTACAGAGGTGTTTGGCTACACCTTC

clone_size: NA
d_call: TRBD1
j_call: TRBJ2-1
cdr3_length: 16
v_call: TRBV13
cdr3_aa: CASSGDQGQTYNEQFF
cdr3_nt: TGTGCCAGCAGCGGGGACCAGGGACAGACCTACAATGAGCAGTTCTTC

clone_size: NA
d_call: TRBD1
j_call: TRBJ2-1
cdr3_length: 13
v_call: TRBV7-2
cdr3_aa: CASSFDRVNEQFF
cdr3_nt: TGTGCCAGCAGCTTCGACAGGGTCAATGAGCAGTTCTTC

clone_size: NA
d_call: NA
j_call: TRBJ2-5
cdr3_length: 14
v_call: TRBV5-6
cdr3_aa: CASSLVGVGETQYF
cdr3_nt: TGTGCCAGCAGCTTGGTGGGGGTAGGGGAGACCCAGTACTTC

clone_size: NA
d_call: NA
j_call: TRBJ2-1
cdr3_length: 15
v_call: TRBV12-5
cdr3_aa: CASGSAVSSYNEQFF
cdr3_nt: TGTGCTAGTGGCTCAGCGGTCAGCTCCTACAATGAGCAGTTCTTC

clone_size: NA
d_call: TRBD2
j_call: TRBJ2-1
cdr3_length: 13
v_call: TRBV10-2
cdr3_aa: CASSETSGAEQFF
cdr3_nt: TGCGCCAGCAGTGAGACTAGCGGGGCTGAGCAGTTCTTC

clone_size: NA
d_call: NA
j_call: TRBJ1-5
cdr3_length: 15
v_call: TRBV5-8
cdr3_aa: CASSLGQYSNQPQHF
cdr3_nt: TGTGCCAGCAGCTTGGGACAGTATAGCAATCAGCCCCAGCATTTT

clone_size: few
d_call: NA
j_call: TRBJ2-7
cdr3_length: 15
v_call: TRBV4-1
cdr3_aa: CASSSPGPSPYEQYF
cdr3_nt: TGCGCCAGCAGCTCCCCCGGGCCATCCCCTTACGAGCAGTACTTC

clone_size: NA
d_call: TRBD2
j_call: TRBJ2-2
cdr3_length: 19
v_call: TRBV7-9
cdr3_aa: CASSPRLAGGWLNTGELFF
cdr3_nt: TGTGCCAGCAGCCCGCGACTAGCGGGGGGGTGGCTTAACACCGGGGAGCTGTTTTTT

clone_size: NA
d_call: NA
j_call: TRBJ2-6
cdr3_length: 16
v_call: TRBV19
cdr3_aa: CASSIEVASGANVLTF
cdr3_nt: TGTGCCAGTAGTATAGAGGTGGCCTCTGGGGCCAACGTCCTGACTTTC

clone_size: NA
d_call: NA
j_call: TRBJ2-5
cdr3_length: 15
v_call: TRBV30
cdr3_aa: CAWGLLGVRGETQYF
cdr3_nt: TGTGCCTGGGGACTCCTAGGGGTGAGGGGAGAGACCCAGTACTTC

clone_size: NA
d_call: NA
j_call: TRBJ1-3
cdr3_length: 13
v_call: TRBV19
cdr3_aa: CASSMASGNTIYF
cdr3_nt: TGTGCCAGTAGTATGGCATCTGGAAACACCATATATTTT

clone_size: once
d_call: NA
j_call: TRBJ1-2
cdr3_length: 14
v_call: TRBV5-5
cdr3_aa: CASSLGGDGYGYTF
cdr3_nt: TGTGCCAGCAGCTTGGGTGGGGATGGCTATGGCTACACCTTC

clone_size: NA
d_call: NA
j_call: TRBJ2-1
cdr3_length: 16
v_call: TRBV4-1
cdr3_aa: CASSQVDLLSYNEQFF
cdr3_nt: TGCGCCAGCAGCCAGGTAGACCTTTTGTCCTACAATGAGCAGTTCTTC

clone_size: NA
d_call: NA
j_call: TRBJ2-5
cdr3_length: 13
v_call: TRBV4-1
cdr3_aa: CASSQEGLGTQYF
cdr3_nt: TGCGCCAGCAGCCAAGAGGGGTTAGGGACCCAGTACTTC

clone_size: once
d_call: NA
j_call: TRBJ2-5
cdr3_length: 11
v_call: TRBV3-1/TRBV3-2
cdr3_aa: CASSQTETQYF
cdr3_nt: TGTGCCAGCAGCCAAACCGAGACCCAGTACTTC

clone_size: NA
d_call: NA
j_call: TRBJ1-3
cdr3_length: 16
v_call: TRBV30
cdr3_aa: CAWSKTGFYSGNTIYF
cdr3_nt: TGTGCCTGGAGCAAGACAGGCTTCTACTCTGGAAACACCATATATTTT